This T cell receptor beta chain was documented in a study of regulatory T cells in long-lasting Graves disease. The CDR3 loop spans 15 amino acids. CDR1 SGDLS and CDR2 YYNGEE come from the germline V gene. The junction had 8 bases not matched to a gene; V was cut back by 3 bases and J by 7 bases. The authors built TCR beta libraries using iRepertoire HTBI primers and Arm-PCR of CDR3 regions. TCRdb redid the calling of the multiplex PCR reads with MiXCR, one entry per CDR3 protein. The profile shows a few hundred thousand distinct CDR3 sequences, 15% to 20% of them singletons. Time point reported: newly diagnosed GD, antithyroid drugs for less than 3 months. Researchers made the TCR library from RNA that was extracted from PBMCs. This clonotype was seen many times. The sample was also reused in another study, on T cells in Graves' hyperthyroidism and ophthalmopathy.

The rearrangement uses TRBV9 and TRBJ2-2, with 8 bases that match TRBD1. This material consisted of peripheral blood mononuclear cells (PBMCs), taken at new diagnosis, from a patient treated with antithyroid drugs. This TCR was sampled from a woman aged 18-35 years with Graves disease. CDR3 sequence reads: CASSGGQARGGELFF. CDR3 DNA sequence: TGTGCCAGCAGCGGGGGACAGGCCCGGGGCGGGGAGCTGTTTTTT.